A single TCR beta chain is shown here with its context. Its antigen is unidentified. The sample comes from a study of cytomegalovirus exposure and HLA in healthy donors. Points from the study as a whole: Subsequent analysis of the approximately 110 validation repertoires found a tendency for first-cohort TCR clusters to co-occur. Rarity held for most TCR sequences, but there were some public TCRs that occurred in many donors.

The data were produced by immunoSEQ multiplex PCR, yet TCRdb's version contains in-frame clones alone and is incomplete. Of fewer than 150,000 clones in the sample, about 84% were seen once. Germline lookup yields CDR1 SEHNR and CDR2 FQNEAQ (reference sequence). V was clipped by 3 bases and J by 8 bases; unmatched bases: 12. The CDR3 has 16 residues. Material: PBMCs. The chain links TRBV7-9 to TRBJ1-2; 10 nucleotides agree with TRBD1. This clonotype was sampled from a man between 18 and 29 years old in good health and CMV-seronegative. Here the CDR3 DNA reads TGTGCCAGCAGCTTTAGACGAGACAGGGGGCGAGGGGGCTACACCTTC. It codes for CASSFRRDRGRGGYTF.